This section outlines one T cell receptor (beta chain) sequence together with its context. Living in under 30 US areas, the participants were between roughly 18 and 89 years of age. Each participant's cohort was designated according to participant-reported clinical history. This CDR3 comprises 15 residues. Trimming took 0 bases from V and 1 from J, leaving 10 bases between them. Germline CDR1 is GTSNPN and CDR2 is SVGIG (reference sequence). This specimen comes from a study of blood T cell repertoires in COVID-19. Overall study context: The analysed material was cDNA or gDNA that came from T cells, B-cell-depleted T cells, or PBMCs.

As handled by the study authors: Amplification with reference gene primers provided the estimates of nucleated cell counts. The method was immunoSEQ multiplex PCR; TCRdb's version includes in-frame clones alone and lacks a portion of them. For V, J and clone size, that table is used; D and trimming come from the DNA. Here the sample spans 200,000 to 250,000 clones, 80% to 90% being singletons. The J gene is TRBJ1-5, the V gene TRBV30; TRBD1 is a possible D gene (6 bases). This TCR was sampled from a woman in her twenties or thirties who had been exposed to COVID-19. The sequencing sample was made of PBMCs or T cells enriched from blood (not recorded which). CDR3 DNA sequence: TGTGCCTGGAGTGTACAGGGTTGGAGCAATCAGCCCCAGCATTTT. It yields the protein CAWSVQGWSNQPQHF.